The 28 T cell receptor beta chains presented below share a single source sample, sequenced in a study of CD8+CD57+ T cells in acquired aplastic anemia. TCR beta VDJ and CDR3 profiling used genomic DNA as template. TCRdb re-analysed the reads in MiXCR, keeping a single row per CDR3 protein. This sample yields around 140,000 distinct CDR3 sequences, of which about 40% are seen a single time; less than 8.5% belongs to the top ten. The specimen was sorted CD4+, CD8+, or CD8+CD57+ T cells (not recorded which) from PBMCs. The receptors shown here come from a human donor in good health, serving as a control.

This clonotype was detected many times. The chain has TRBV20-1 and TRBJ1-1; D is undetermined. The CDR3 has 11 residues. CDR1 is DFQATT and CDR2 is SNEGSKA in the germline V gene (reference sequence). Trimming removed 5 bases from V and 1 base from J, with 5 bases in between. The CDR3 loop reads CSAAGNTEAFF. The CDR3 DNA follows: TGCAGTGCTGCAGGGAACACTGAAGCTTTCTTT.

The V call is TRBV12-3 or TRBV12-4, the J call TRBJ2-1; TRBD2 might be the D (5 bases). Trimming cost V 6 bases and J 5 bases, with 17 bases left between them. CDR3 size: 15 residues. CDR3 sequence (DNA): TGTGCCAGCAGGCCGTCGGCGGGCGCGGACAATGAGCAGTTCTTC. Translated, it gives CASRPSAGADNEQFF.

This clonotype was recorded many times. This rearrangement joins TRBV7-9 to TRBJ2-5; the D gene is possibly TRBD2 (5 bases). Trimming took off 1 base at V and 3 bases at J, with 6 bases between the two ends. The germline CDR1 and CDR2 sequences are SEHNR and FQNEAQ (reference sequence). The CDR3 extends over 13 amino acids. The CDR3 coding sequence is TGTGCCAGCAGCTTAGGAGGGAAAGAGACCCAGTACTTC. Its translation is CASSLGGKETQYF.

V is TRBV19 and J is TRBJ1-6; 7 positions agree with TRBD1. From germline, CDR1 is LNHDA and CDR2 SQIVND (reference sequence). The V gene end was trimmed by 5 bases and the J gene end by 7 bases; junction bases not matched to a gene: 5. This CDR3 is 14 amino acids long. This chain's CDR3 is CASSDRDRNSPLHF. The CDR3 DNA reads as TGTGCCAGTAGTGACCGGGACAGAAATTCACCCCTCCACTTT. Supplemented by reference TRBV19 and TRBJ1-6, the full variable domain reads DGGITQSPKYLFRKEGQNVTLSCEQNLNHDAMYWYRQDPGQGLRLIYYSQIVNDFQKGDIAEGYSVSREKKESFPLTVTSAQKNPTAFYLCASSDRDRNSPLHFGNGTRLTVT.

This CDR3 is CASSYAQGYTF. Here the CDR3 DNA reads TGTGCCAGCAGTTACGCACAGGGCTACACCTTC. The rearrangement links TRBV6-6 to TRBJ1-2; D uncertain. CDR3 size: 11 residues. Between the trimmed V and J ends, which lost 2 bases and 8 bases, there was a span of 6 bases. Germline lookup yields CDR1 MNHNY and CDR2 SVGAGI (reference sequence).

The chain links TRBV19 to TRBJ1-6, with 9 positions matching TRBD1. The CDR3 covers 14 residues. Germline trimming cut 1 base from V and 10 bases from J; bases unmatched to any gene: 2. CDR1 LNHDA and CDR2 SQIVND come from the germline V gene (reference sequence). The CDR3 DNA reads as TGTGCCAGTAGTATAGGACAGGGGGAATCACCCCTCCACTTT. It encodes CASSIGQGESPLHF.

The gene calls are TRBV5-1 and TRBJ2-5; D gene ambiguous. The CDR3 runs 14 residues. Germline loops: CDR1 SGHRS, CDR2 YFSETQ. Trimming pared 5 bases from V and 3 bases from J, leaving 14 bases between. The CDR3 loop reads CASSKVGHEETQYF. The CDR3 DNA sequence: TGCGCCAGCAGTAAGGTGGGCCACGAAGAGACCCAGTACTTC.

This clonotype was seen ten or more times. The chain combines TRBV9 with TRBJ1-1; unclear D gene. This CDR3 is built from 14 residues. In germline, CDR1 is SGDLS, CDR2 YYNGEE. The V end lost 0 bases, the J end lost 1 base, and 7 bases lay between the germline ends. CDR3 nucleotide sequence: TGTGCCAGCAGCGTAGGGGTTCAGAACACTGAAGCTTTCTTT. Protein sequence: CASSVGVQNTEAFF.

Note on this clonotype: One base away lies a much larger clone, so this may be a sequencing read error. The chain employs TRBV6-1 and TRBJ2-3, with D perhaps TRBD1 (5 bases). Looked up from germline, CDR1 is MNHNS and CDR2 is SASEGT. This CDR3 spans 16 amino acids. Trimming stripped 3 bases from V and 2 bases from J, with 15 bases between. This CDR3 is CASSDGWAGSTDTQYF. DNA of the CDR3: TGTGCCAGCAGTGATGGATGGGCAGGGTCCACAGATACGCAGTATTTT.

At least ten counts were recorded for this clonotype. The chain has TRBV12-3 or TRBV12-4 and TRBJ2-1; D not resolved. The CDR3 is 14 amino acids. V gave up 8 bases and J gave up 3 bases, with 14 bases separating them. The CDR3 sequence: CASSWSTVYNEQFF. The CDR3 DNA follows: TGTGCCAGCTCCTGGAGCACCGTCTACAATGAGCAGTTCTTC.

This clonotype was counted ten times or more. V is TRBV7-2 and J is TRBJ2-1; D remains ambiguous. Germline V gene data show CDR1 as SGHTA and CDR2 as FQGNSA. Trimming stripped 3 bases from V and 9 bases from J, with 18 bases between. The CDR3 is 15 amino acids. This CDR3 reads CASSFGPLEGSEQFF. The CDR3 bases are TGTGCCAGCAGCTTTGGGCCCCTAGAAGGCAGTGAGCAGTTCTTC. The whole variable domain, remainder taken from reference TRBV7-2 and TRBJ2-1, is GAGVSQSPSNKVTEKGKDVELRCDPISGHTALYWYRQSLGQGLEFLIYFQGNSAPDKSGLPSDRFSAERTGGSVSTLTIQRTQQEDSAVYLCASSFGPLEGSEQFFGPGTRLTVL.

This clonotype was counted many times. The genes are TRBV10-3 and TRBJ2-7, with D unresolved. V lost 3 bases and J 3 bases, leaving 21 bases between the germline ends. The CDR3 has 17 residues. The germline V gene has CDR1 ENHRY and CDR2 SYGVKD. CDR3 sequence (DNA): TGTGCCATCAGTGATCGGAACCACCGGTGGCCCCTCTACGAGCAGTACTTC. Encoded protein: CAISDRNHRWPLYEQYF.

The sample holds a few counts of this clonotype. The J gene is TRBJ1-5, the V gene TRBV3-1, with D uncertain. CDR3 length: 14 amino acids. Trimming took off 1 base at V and 5 bases at J, with 9 bases between the two ends. Germline V gives CDR1 LGHDT, CDR2 YNNKEL (reference sequence). CDR3 sequence: CASSQAGNDQPQHF. CDR3 coding DNA: TGTGCCAGCAGCCAAGCGGGGAACGATCAGCCCCAGCATTTT.

The rearrangement uses TRBV5-6 and TRBJ1-5, with D hard to call. This CDR3 contains 12 residues. Between the trimmed V and J ends, which lost 3 bases and 6 bases, there was a span of 7 bases. The V gene's germline CDR1 is SGHDT and CDR2 YYEEEE. As DNA, the CDR3 is TGTGCCAGCAGCTCCTCCCCTCAGCCCCAGCATTTT. Its translation: CASSSSPQPQHF.

Only one count was recorded for this clonotype. One end of the junction varies from germline; a read error may be responsible. The chain has TRBV10-3 and TRBJ2-1, with D perhaps TRBD2 (5 bases). The CDR3 covers 16 residues. Per the germline V gene, CDR1 is ENHRY and CDR2 is SYGVKD. The CDR3 coding sequence is TGTGCCAGCAGTTTTGTATTGGGGTTTTCGGGGAATGAGCAGTTCTTC. Its translation: CASSFVLGFSGNEQFF.

The chain joins TRBV15 to TRBJ2-7, with 9 bases matching TRBD1. Germline values: CDR1 LNHNV, CDR2 YYDKDF (reference sequence). This CDR3 region has 15 residues. Trimming cost V 3 bases and J 7 bases; bases outside gene matches: 10. In nucleotides, the CDR3 is TGTGCCACCAGCAGTGAACAGGGGGCCGGTGAGGAGCAGTACTTC. Encoded protein: CATSSEQGAGEEQYF.

The chain combines TRBV6-1 with TRBJ2-3; TRBD2 agrees at 10 bases. The CDR3 is 16 amino acids. Losses at the gene ends were 3 bases for V and 1 base for J; bases not matched to a gene: 4. Germline CDR1 reads MNHNS; CDR2 reads SASEGT. The DNA of the CDR3 is TGTGCCAGCAGTGATCAGACTAGCGGGCGCACAGATACGCAGTATTTT. This codes for CASSDQTSGRTDTQYF.

This clonotype was seen repeatedly, ten times or more. The chain joins TRBV11-2 to TRBJ2-7; TRBD2 might be the D (5 bases). The V end lost 2 bases, the J end lost 4 bases, and 27 bases lay between the germline ends. Germline CDR1 and CDR2: SGHAT and FQNNGV. The CDR3 totals 19 residues. This CDR3 reads CASSLSHRRFGGSSYEQYF. The CDR3 DNA reads TGTGCCAGCAGCTTATCCCATCGGCGATTCGGAGGCTCATCTTACGAGCAGTACTTC. The full variable domain, rest sourced from reference TRBV11-2 and TRBJ2-7, is EAGVAQSPRYKIIEKRQSVAFWCNPISGHATLYWYQQILGQGPKLLIQFQNNGVVDDSQLPKDRFSAERLKGVDSTLKIQPAKLEDSAVYLCASSLSHRRFGGSSYEQYFGPGTRLTVT.

This clonotype occurred a few times. The V and J genes are TRBV25-1 and TRBJ2-2, with D possibly matching TRBD1 (5 bases). The length of the CDR3 is 18 residues. Germline V gives CDR1 MGHDK, CDR2 SYGVNS. Trimming removed 4 bases at V and 2 bases at J, with 20 bases between. This CDR3 reads CASSGPRTLGANTGELFF. The CDR3 DNA sequence: TGTGCCAGCAGTGGCCCGCGGACCTTAGGGGCCAACACCGGGGAGCTGTTTTTT. The full variable domain, its missing parts supplied by reference TRBV25-1 and TRBJ2-2, is EADIYQTPRYLVIGTGKKITLECSQTMGHDKMYWYQQDPGMELHLIHYSYGVNSTEKGDLSSESTVSRIRTEHFPLTLESARPSHTSQYLCASSGPRTLGANTGELFFGEGSRLTVL.

This clonotype has ten or more counts. The chain recombines TRBV9 with TRBJ2-3, with TRBD2 matching 8 bases. The CDR3 loop spans 16 amino acids. Germline loops: CDR1 SGDLS, CDR2 YYNGEE. J was trimmed by 0 bases and V by 4 bases; bases with no gene match: 7. The CDR3 here is CASSPLSGASTDTQYF. For the CDR3, the DNA is TGTGCCAGCAGCCCCCTTAGCGGGGCTAGCACAGATACGCAGTATTTT. The full variable domain, its missing parts supplied by reference TRBV9 and TRBJ2-3, is DSGVTQTPKHLITATGQRVTLRCSPRSGDLSVYWYQQSLDQGLQFLIQYYNGEERAKGNILERFSAQQFPDLHSELNLSSLELGDSALYFCASSPLSGASTDTQYFGPGTRLTVL.

This clonotype was observed many times. The chain couples TRBV20-1 to TRBJ2-1; 7 positions agree with TRBD2. The CDR3 has 13 amino acids. J was trimmed by 9 bases and V by 6 bases; bases with no gene match: 11. CDR1 and CDR2 from the germline V gene are DFQATT and SNEGSKA (reference sequence). DNA of the CDR3: TGCAGTGCGTGGACTAGTACATTCGCTGAGCAGTTCTTC. This gives the protein CSAWTSTFAEQFF.

In this sample, this clonotype turned up many times. Here the CDR3 omits its conserved ending phenylalanine or tryptophan, so a read error is the likely source. The chain employs TRBV19 and TRBJ1-6; no clear D gene. Germline CDR1 LNHDA, CDR2 SQIVND (reference sequence). Trimming took off 4 bases at V and 5 bases at J, with 9 bases between the two ends. The CDR3 is 14 amino acids. The CDR3 DNA is TGTGCCAGTAGTACTTACACTAATAATTCACCCCTCCACCTT. It is translated as CASSTYTNNSPLHL.

Concerning this clonotype itself: A much larger clone lies a single base off, so this may be a read error. The chain is built from TRBV20-1 and TRBJ2-1; 8 bases are a match to TRBD2. Germline CDR1 and CDR2: DFQATT and SNEGSKA (reference sequence). The CDR3 consists of 13 residues. CDR3 region: CRAPGLGNNEQFF. CDR3 nucleotides: TGCCGTGCGCCGGGACTAGGGAACAATGAGCAGTTCTTC.

There are many counts of this clonotype. The CDR3 sequence is CASRTQTGGYYGYTF. The CDR3 coding sequence is TGTGCCAGTAGAACGCAGACAGGGGGATACTATGGCTACACCTTC. The V gene is TRBV19, the J gene TRBJ1-2, with 9 bases aligning to TRBD1. V was pared by 6 bases and J by 3 bases, with 8 bases of the junction left unmatched. Looked up from germline, CDR1 is LNHDA and CDR2 is SQIVND (reference sequence). There are 15 residues in the CDR3.

This clonotype was observed at least ten times. This chain joins TRBV7-3 and TRBJ2-1, with TRBD1 matching over 12 bases. This CDR3 is 17 amino acids long. V trimming: 1 base; J trimming: 9 bases; junction bases outside the gene matches: 10. Germline V gives CDR1 SGHTA, CDR2 FQGTGA. Written as DNA, the CDR3 is TGTGCCAGCAGCTTAATGGGGGGACAGGGGGCGTTCGGTGAGCAGTTCTTC. It codes for CASSLMGGQGAFGEQFF.

This chain links TRBV24-1 with TRBJ1-2; D gene ambiguous. Trimming took 2 bases from V and 4 from J, leaving 4 bases between them. Germline CDR1 reads KGHDR; CDR2 reads SFDVKD. This CDR3 has 12 amino acids. The CDR3 reads CATSDSAYGYTF. The CDR3 nucleotides are TGTGCCACCAGTGATTCGGCCTATGGCTACACCTTC.

The chain combines TRBV20-1 with TRBJ2-3, with D perhaps being TRBD1 or TRBD2 (5 bases each). CDR1 is DFQATT, CDR2 SNEGSKA, per germline (reference sequence). This CDR3 has 13 amino acids. V lost 3 bases and J lost 0, with 7 bases in between. The CDR3 loop is CSASGTSTDTQYF. CDR3 nucleotides: TGCAGTGCTAGCGGGACGAGCACAGATACGCAGTATTTT.

This clonotype was observed many times. The chain joins TRBV4-2 to TRBJ1-2, with D perhaps matching TRBD1 (5 bases). Germline CDR1 is LGHNA and CDR2 is YNFKEQ. V was pared by 0 bases and J by 4 bases, with 15 bases between. The CDR3 loop spans 16 amino acids. CDR3 residues: CASSQEGRGAVYGYTF. The CDR3 DNA reads TGTGCCAGCAGCCAAGAGGGCCGGGGCGCGGTCTATGGCTACACCTTC.